One T cell receptor (beta chain) is described in this entry. The junction had 6 bases not matched to a gene; V was cut back by 5 bases and J by 2 bases. The CDR3 has 14 amino acids. CDR1 LNHNV and CDR2 YYDKDF come from the germline V gene (reference sequence). Amplification yielded TCR beta CDR3 regions, with RNA transcripts as the source. TCR CDR3 regions were first amplified by RT-PCR with HTBI primers. TCRdb re-called the multiplex PCR reads through MiXCR, storing one row per CDR3 protein. The top ten clones hold about 7% of a sample with about 700,000 distinct CDR3 sequences, just under 45% of them seen once. This record belongs to a study of T cells in Graves' hyperthyroidism and ophthalmopathy.

This TCR derives from an adult man with Graves' disease, either hyperthyroidism or ophthalmopathy (not recorded which). Sequenced sample: peripheral blood or thyroid tissue (not recorded which). The chain combines TRBV15 with TRBJ2-7, with 7 bases matching TRBD1. As DNA, the CDR3 is TGTGCCACCAGCTACGGTACAGGGGCCTACGAGCAGTACTTC. Translation: CATSYGTGAYEQYF.